This T cell receptor beta chain emerged from a study of T cells in Graves' hyperthyroidism and ophthalmopathy. Overall study results and limits: Ophthalmopathy, which appeared later, was predicted by the model a median 6.5 months before onset. Most clonotypes that expanded in the thyroid above 0.001 also showed up in blood.

Out of over 7.5 ml of fresh peripheral blood came the PBMCs. Germline V lookup: CDR1 SQVTM, CDR2 ANQGSEA. J gave up 6 bases and V 5 bases, and 8 bases lay outside the gene matches. The CDR3 is 14 residues long. As concerns this clonotype: Its antigen is unidentified.

Amplification yielded TCR beta CDR3 regions, with RNA transcripts as the source. HTBI primers were the set used in a first-round RT-PCR of the TCR CDR3. TCRdb re-derived calls from the multiplex PCR reads in MiXCR, one entry per CDR3 protein. This repertoire shows 250,000 or so distinct CDR3 sequences, roughly 15% found once; its top ten account for around 26%. The gene calls are TRBV29-1 and TRBJ2-7; 12 bases align to TRBD2. The sequenced material came from blood. This clonotype originated in a woman aged 18-30 years with Graves' ophthalmopathy. The CDR3 loop is CSVRWLAGGGEQYF. In DNA, the CDR3 is TGCAGCGTTCGATGGCTAGCGGGAGGGGGCGAGCAGTACTTC.